These 8 T cell receptor beta chains came from one sample sequenced in a study of T cell repertoires in cytomegalovirus infection. These receptors are not linked to any known antigen. TCRdb itself ran the reads through MiXCR, one entry per CDR3 protein. The sample shows some 940,000 distinct CDR3 sequences, roughly a third of them seen only once. The sample was cultured CD8+ T cells from PBMCs, taken from culture after CMV antigen stimulation. The receptor set was obtained from a human donor in good health (CMV status not recorded). Some clones in this sample may be carry-over from other donors' samples.

The chain employs TRBV27 and TRBJ2-1; unclear D gene. The CDR3 loop spans 13 amino acids. Trimming cost V 3 bases and J 7 bases, with 10 bases left between them. Per germline, CDR1 MNHEY and CDR2 SMNVEV (reference sequence). CDR3 nucleotides: TGTGCCAGCAGTTTTTCGGATTTTAATGAGCAGTTCTTC. This translates into CASSFSDFNEQFF.

This clonotype has a count of ten or more. This chain connects TRBV7-8 to TRBJ1-1; no clear D gene. CDR3 size: 15 residues. Looked up from germline, CDR1 is SGHVS and CDR2 is FQNEAQ. V lost 2 bases to trimming and J lost 0 bases, with 10 bases between them. The CDR3 region has the DNA TGTGCCAGCAGCTTATACGGGGTCATGAACACTGAAGCTTTCTTT. This translates into CASSLYGVMNTEAFF.

This clonotype is a singleton in its sample. The chain couples TRBV29-1 to TRBJ2-6; D is possibly TRBD1 (5 bases). Germline V lookup: CDR1 SQVTM, CDR2 ANQGSEA. V shed 4 bases and J shed 12 bases, with 16 bases lying between them. The CDR3 is made up of 13 amino acids. CDR3: CSVVGAGSGVLTF. DNA of the CDR3: TGCAGCGTTGTTGGGGCAGGGTCGGGCGTCCTGACTTTC.

This rearrangement joins TRBV4-1 to TRBJ1-5, with no clear D. This CDR3 region has 15 residues. Germline V lookup: CDR1 MGHRA, CDR2 YSYEKL. The V end lost 0 bases, the J end lost 0 bases, and 6 bases lay between the germline ends. CDR3 DNA sequence: TGCGCCAGCAGCCAAGATAACGGTAGCAATCAGCCCCAGCATTTT. This gives the protein CASSQDNGSNQPQHF.

Note on this clonotype: Relative to the germline gene, one junction end is altered; a read error may explain this. The rearrangement links TRBV5-4 to TRBJ1-2, with unresolved D. Germline loops: CDR1 SGHNT, CDR2 YYREEE (reference sequence). CDR3 length: 8 amino acids. This CDR3 reads CASSLGSF. The CDR3 DNA reads as TGTGCCAGCAGCTTGGGCTCCTTC.

V is TRBV6-2 or TRBV6-3 and J is TRBJ1-2; the D gene is possibly TRBD1 (6 bases). The V gene lost 5 bases and the J gene lost 1 base, with 17 bases spanning the gap. The CDR3 is made up of 16 amino acids. Germline V CDR1 and CDR2: MNHEY, SVGEGT. The CDR3 reads CASSTPGQQINYGYTF. CDR3 DNA sequence: TGTGCCAGCAGTACCCCGGGACAACAAATTAACTATGGCTACACCTTC.

This clonotype showed up many times. The chain recombines TRBV6-2 or TRBV6-3 with TRBJ2-1, with 14 bases aligning to TRBD2. With 4 bases clipped from V and 9 bases from J, the junction kept 8 bases outside the gene matches. The CDR3 covers 16 residues. Germline CDR1 MNHEY, CDR2 SVGEGT. The CDR3 loop is CASSSWTSGGQGEQFF. CDR3 bases: TGTGCCAGCAGTTCGTGGACTAGCGGGGGGCAGGGTGAGCAGTTCTTC.

With respect to this clonotype: One junction end does not reproduce the germline sequence, and a read error may be involved. The rearrangement uses TRBV19 and TRBJ1-5, with D possibly TRBD1 on 5 matching bases. This CDR3 has 19 amino acids. The germline CDR1 and CDR2 sequences are LNHDA and SQIVND (reference sequence). As DNA, the CDR3 is TGTGTCAGTAATACCGGGGGGAGGCGCGGAGTTTATAGCAATCAGCCCCAGCATTTT. Its protein is CVSNTGGRRGVYSNQPQHF.